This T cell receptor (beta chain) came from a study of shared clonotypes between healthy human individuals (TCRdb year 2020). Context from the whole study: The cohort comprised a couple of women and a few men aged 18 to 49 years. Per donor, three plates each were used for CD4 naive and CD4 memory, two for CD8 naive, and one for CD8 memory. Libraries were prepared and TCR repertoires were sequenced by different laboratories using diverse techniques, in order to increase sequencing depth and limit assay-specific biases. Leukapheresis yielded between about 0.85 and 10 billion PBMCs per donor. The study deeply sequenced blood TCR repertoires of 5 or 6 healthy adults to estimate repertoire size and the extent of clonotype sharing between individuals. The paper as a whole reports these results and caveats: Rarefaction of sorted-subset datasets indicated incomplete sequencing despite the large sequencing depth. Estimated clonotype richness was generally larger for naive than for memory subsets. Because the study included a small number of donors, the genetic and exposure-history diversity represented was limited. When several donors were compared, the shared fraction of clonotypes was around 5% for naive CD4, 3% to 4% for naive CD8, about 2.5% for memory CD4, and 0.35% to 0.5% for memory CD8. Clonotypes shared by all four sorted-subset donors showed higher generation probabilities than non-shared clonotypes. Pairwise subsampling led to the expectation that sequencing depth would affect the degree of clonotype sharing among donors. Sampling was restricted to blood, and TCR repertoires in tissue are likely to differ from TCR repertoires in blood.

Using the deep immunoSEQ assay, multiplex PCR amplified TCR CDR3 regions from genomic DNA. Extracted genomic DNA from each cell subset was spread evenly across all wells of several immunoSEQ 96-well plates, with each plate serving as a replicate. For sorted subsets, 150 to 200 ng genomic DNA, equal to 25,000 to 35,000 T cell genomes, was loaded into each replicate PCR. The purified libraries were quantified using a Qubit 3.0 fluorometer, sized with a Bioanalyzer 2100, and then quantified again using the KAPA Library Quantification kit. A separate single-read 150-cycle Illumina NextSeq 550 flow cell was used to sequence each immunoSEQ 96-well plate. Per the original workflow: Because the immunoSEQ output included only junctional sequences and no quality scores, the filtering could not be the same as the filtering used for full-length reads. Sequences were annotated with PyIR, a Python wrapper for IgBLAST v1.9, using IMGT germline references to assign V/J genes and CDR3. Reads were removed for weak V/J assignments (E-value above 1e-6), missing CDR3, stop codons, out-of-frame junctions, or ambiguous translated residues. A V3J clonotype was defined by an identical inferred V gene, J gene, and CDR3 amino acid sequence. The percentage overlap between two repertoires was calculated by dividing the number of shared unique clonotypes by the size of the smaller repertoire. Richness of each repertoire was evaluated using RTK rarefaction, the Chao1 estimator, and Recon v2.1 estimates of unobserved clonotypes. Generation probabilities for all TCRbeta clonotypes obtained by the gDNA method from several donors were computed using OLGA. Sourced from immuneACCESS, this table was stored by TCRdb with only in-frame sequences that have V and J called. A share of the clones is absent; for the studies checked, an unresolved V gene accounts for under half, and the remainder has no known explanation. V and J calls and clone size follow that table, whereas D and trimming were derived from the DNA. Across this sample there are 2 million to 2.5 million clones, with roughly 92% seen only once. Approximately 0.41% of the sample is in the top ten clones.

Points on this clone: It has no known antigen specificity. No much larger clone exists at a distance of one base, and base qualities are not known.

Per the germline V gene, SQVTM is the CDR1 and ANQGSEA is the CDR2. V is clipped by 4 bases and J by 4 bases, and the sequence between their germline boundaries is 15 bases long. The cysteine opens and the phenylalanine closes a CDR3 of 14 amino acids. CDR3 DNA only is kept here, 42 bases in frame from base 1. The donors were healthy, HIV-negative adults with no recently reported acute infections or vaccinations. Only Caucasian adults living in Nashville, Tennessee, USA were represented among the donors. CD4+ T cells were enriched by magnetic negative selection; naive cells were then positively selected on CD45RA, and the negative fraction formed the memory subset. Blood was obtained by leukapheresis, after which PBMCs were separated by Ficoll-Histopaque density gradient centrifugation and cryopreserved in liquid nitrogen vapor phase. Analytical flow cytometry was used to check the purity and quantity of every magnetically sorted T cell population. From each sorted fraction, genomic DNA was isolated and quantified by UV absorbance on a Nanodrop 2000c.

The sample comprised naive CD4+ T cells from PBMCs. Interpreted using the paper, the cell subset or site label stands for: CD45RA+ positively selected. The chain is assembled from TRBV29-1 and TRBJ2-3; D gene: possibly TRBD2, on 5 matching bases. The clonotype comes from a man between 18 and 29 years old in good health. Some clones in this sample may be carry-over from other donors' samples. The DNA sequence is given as TGCAGCGTTGTCGACGGGAAAGGGCCAGATACGCAGTATTTT. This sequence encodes CSVVDGKGPDTQYF.